Shown below are 10 T cell receptor beta chains from a single sample sequenced in a study of blood T cell repertoires in COVID-19. Profiled with immunoSEQ multiplex PCR; TCRdb holds only in-frame clones, not every one. The table records about 190,000 clones, around 80% of them present only once. Sequenced sample: peripheral blood. The source of these receptors is a woman at least 80 years old with active or convalescent COVID-19.

This clone was counted only a few times. The chain links TRBV15 to TRBJ2-1, with TRBD2 matching over 8 bases. CDR1 is LNHNV, CDR2 YYDKDF, per germline (reference sequence). CDR3 length equals 16 residues. Trimming at V came to 1 base and at J to 4 bases, leaving 6 bases not matched to a gene. The CDR3, as DNA: TGTGCCACCAGCAGAGGGAAGTTAGCGGGGTACAATGAGCAGTTCTTC. It translates to CATSRGKLAGYNEQFF.

V and J are TRBV6-5 and TRBJ1-1; D ambiguous. The length of the CDR3 is 14 residues. Trimming stripped 5 bases from V and 0 bases from J, with 10 bases between. The germline gives CDR1 MNHEY, CDR2 SVGAGI. This CDR3 is CASSPKTLNTEAFF. The CDR3, as DNA: TGTGCCAGCAGTCCGAAGACTTTGAACACTGAAGCTTTCTTT.

This clone occurred a few times. In nucleotides, the CDR3 is TGTGCCAGCACCCCTGGGGGCCGTCCTATGAACACTGAAGCTTTCTTT. This sequence encodes CASTPGGRPMNTEAFF. The V gene is TRBV5-6, the J gene TRBJ1-1; D possibly corresponds to TRBD1 (6 bases). The V gene's germline CDR1 is SGHDT and CDR2 YYEEEE. This CDR3 contains 16 residues. Trimming took off 6 bases at V and 0 bases at J, with 18 bases between the two ends.

This sequence joins TRBV6-1 and TRBJ2-3, with 11 nucleotides matching TRBD1. The CDR3 spans 17 residues. In germline, CDR1 is MNHNS, CDR2 SASEGT. Trimming removed 3 bases from V and 4 bases from J; junction bases left unmatched: 9. CDR3 amino acids: CASSDDQGQGGADTQYF. The CDR3 DNA follows: TGTGCCAGCAGTGACGACCAGGGACAGGGGGGCGCAGATACGCAGTATTTT.

Only one count was recorded for this clone. The J gene is TRBJ1-2, the V gene TRBV28, with D tentatively TRBD1 (6 bases). This CDR3 is built from 16 residues. Deletions cut 5 bases from V and 4 bases from J, with 20 bases between. Per germline, CDR1 MDHEN and CDR2 SYDVKM. The CDR3 here is CASSPSGQYLSYGYTF. CDR3 sequence (DNA): TGTGCCAGCAGTCCCAGCGGACAGTACCTAAGCTATGGCTACACCTTC.

This clone was picked up one time. The gene calls are TRBV7-9 and TRBJ1-3; 12 bases map to TRBD1. This CDR3 has 16 residues. With 5 bases clipped from V and 5 bases from J, the junction kept 7 bases outside the gene matches. Germline CDR1 reads SEHNR; CDR2 reads FQNEAQ (reference sequence). The DNA of the CDR3 is TGTGCCAGCAGCGGAAGGGACAGGGGGCGCAGAAACACCATATATTTT. This translates into CASSGRDRGRRNTIYF.

In nucleotides, the CDR3 is TGTGCCACCGGACTAGCGGGGGGCGGGGGCACAGATACGCAGTATTTT. This sequence encodes CATGLAGGGGTDTQYF. This chain joins TRBV10-3 and TRBJ2-3, with 14 bases aligning to TRBD2. The ends lost 10 bases at V and 1 base at J; junction bases unmatched: 7. CDR3 length equals 16 residues. CDR1 and CDR2 from the germline V gene are ENHRY and SYGVKD.

CDR3 nucleotide sequence: TGTGCCAGCAGCTTAGGTGTCAGCACTGAAGCTTTCTTT. Translation: CASSLGVSTEAFF. V is TRBV11-2 and J is TRBJ1-1; D not resolved. The CDR3 is 13 amino acids. Trimming removed 1 base at V and 4 bases at J, with 7 bases between. The germline CDR1 and CDR2 sequences are SGHAT and FQNNGV.

The chain carries TRBV5-4 and TRBJ1-6, with D hard to call. V lost 1 base and J 7 bases, leaving 18 bases between the germline ends. Germline CDR1 and CDR2: SGHNT and YYREEE (reference sequence). This CDR3 is 17 amino acids long. CDR3 protein: CASSLPLLGSSNSPLHF. CDR3 nucleotides: TGTGCCAGCAGCTTGCCCCTTCTGGGCTCATCAAATTCACCCCTCCACTTT.

This clone was observed a handful of times. The rearrangement uses TRBV6-4 and TRBJ1-2; D unclear. The ends were cut back, 2 bases at V and 4 bases at J, with 14 bases in the middle. Germline assignment: CDR1 MRHNA and CDR2 SNTAGT. The CDR3 spans 15 residues. The CDR3 DNA reads as TGTGCCAGCAGTGACCCTTGGTGGGAGACCTATGGCTACACCTTC. It encodes CASSDPWWETYGYTF.